The source of this T cell receptor (beta chain) is a study of cytomegalovirus exposure and HLA in healthy donors. Notes on this clone: Antigen specificity is unknown.

60 Vbeta and 13 Jbeta primers were used in PCR. Sequenced by immunoSEQ multiplex PCR; TCRdb stores in-frame clones only, minus some. The sample has under 50,000 clones, 65% to 80% seen once; the top ten hold roughly 6.3%. Germline-derived CDR1 and CDR2 are SQVTM and ANQGSEA. This CDR3 spans 15 amino acids. The J segment lost 6 bases and the V segment lost 3 bases, leaving 8 bases of the junction unmatched. Healthy bone marrow donors made up the donors. Regarding the study as a whole: Per a prior analysis, the majority of TCR beta V segments were productive roughly 90% or roughly 30% of the time. Listed as cytomegalovirus-associated were around 160 TCR beta chains.

The chain couples TRBV29-1 to TRBJ2-3; 11 positions agree with TRBD2. This TCR was recovered from a man aged 25-45 years in good health and CMV-seronegative. Sequencing was performed on PBMCs. In DNA form, the CDR3 reads TGCAGCGTTGAGGTACTAGCGGGAGTTCCGGATACGCAGTATTTT. Protein product: CSVEVLAGVPDTQYF.